This TCR beta chain derives from a study of PD-1 blockade in classical Hodgkin lymphoma. Sequencing used immunoSEQ multiplex PCR; TCRdb keeps in-frame clones, though not all of them. The table includes about 21,000 clones, over 70% detected once. Whole-study findings and limits: Undefined causes, possibly disease activity or prior therapy, underlie the repertoire differences.

There was relapse after autologous stem cell transplantation in every patient, and there was variation in brentuximab vedotin exposure. The CDR3 contains 15 residues. CDR1 LNHDA and CDR2 SQIVND come from the germline V gene (reference sequence). V shed 3 bases and J 4 bases; nucleotides not matched to a gene: 7. Details on this clone: Its specificity is not known.

The J gene is TRBJ2-7, the V gene TRBV19, with 9 bases lining up with TRBD1. The specimen comprised peripheral blood mononuclear cells (PBMCs), sampled at baseline. The source is a human donor with classical Hodgkin lymphoma. The CDR3 loop is CASSIGTGKGYEQYF. The CDR3 nucleotides are TGTGCCAGTAGTATCGGGACAGGGAAGGGTTACGAGCAGTACTTC.